Shown below are 17 T cell receptor beta chains from a single sample sequenced in a study of shared clonotypes between healthy human individuals (TCRdb year 2020). The library was prepared using the immunoSEQ multiplex PCR assay. Sourced from immuneACCESS, this table was stored by TCRdb with only in-frame sequences that have V and J called. A share of the clones is absent; for the studies checked, an unresolved V gene accounts for under half, and the remainder has no known explanation. This sample comprises nearly 2 million clones, over 85% of them detected only once. More than 0.95% of the sample is in the top ten clones. For the CD8 naive samples, CD45RO-negative cells were positively selected for CCR7, yielding a CD45RA+CCR7+ population from which TemRA cells were excluded. Sequenced input: naive CD8+ T cells sorted from blood. What this sample's cell subset or site label stands for: CD45RA+CCR7+. These TCRs come from a man younger than 35 in good health.

Comment on this clone: The identical CDR3 is also encoded by other nucleotide sequences in the sample. The V gene is TRBV5-4, the J gene TRBJ1-1, with D hard to call. The CDR3 extends over 13 amino acids. Germline values: CDR1 SGHNT, CDR2 YYREEE (reference sequence). The ends were cut back, 4 bases at V and 4 bases at J, with 11 bases in the middle. The CDR3 coding sequence is TGTGCCAGCAGCCCCCCCGGCGGCACTGAAGCTTTCTTT. Translated: CASSPPGGTEAFF.

The chain joins TRBV27 to TRBJ1-2; TRBD1 agrees at 10 bases. V was clipped by 5 bases and J by 7 bases; unmatched bases: 7. Germline V CDR1 and CDR2: MNHEY, SMNVEV (reference sequence). CDR3 length equals 14 residues. CDR3 nucleotides: TGTGCCAGCAGTACGACAGGGGGCGCGAGTGGCTACACCTTC. Its translation: CASSTTGGASGYTF.

V is TRBV30 and J is TRBJ1-1; weak D call: TRBD1 (5 bases). The CDR3 length is 13 residues. In germline, CDR1 is GTSNPN, CDR2 SVGIG (reference sequence). Trimming removed 5 bases at V and 5 bases at J, with 15 bases between. The CDR3 protein is CAWEITWGTEAFF. The DNA of the CDR3 is TGTGCCTGGGAGATAACGTGGGGGACTGAAGCTTTCTTT.

The V and J genes are TRBV7-9 and TRBJ2-7; TRBD1 aligns across 10 bases. This CDR3 contains 15 residues. V shed 0 bases and J 5 bases; nucleotides not matched to a gene: 4. CDR1 is SEHNR and CDR2 is FQNEAQ in the germline V gene (reference sequence). In DNA, the CDR3 is TGTGCCAGCAGCTTAGCTGACAGGGGGCCCAACGAGCAGTACTTC. It yields the protein CASSLADRGPNEQYF.

Points on this clone: Within the sample, other DNA sequences also encode this same CDR3. V gene TRBV9 combines with J gene TRBJ2-5, with TRBD2 as a possible D gene (6 bases). Germline CDR1 and CDR2: SGDLS and YYNGEE. The CDR3 is 15 amino acids. The V end was cut by 0 bases, the J end by 5 bases, with 14 bases between. CDR3 nucleotide sequence: TGTGCCAGCAGCGTAGAGGGAGCGGGCGGGGAGACCCAGTACTTC. Residues: CASSVEGAGGETQYF.

The chain links TRBV30 to TRBJ1-5, with no clear D. The germline V and J ends were trimmed by 1 base and 6 bases, with 7 bases remaining between them. Germline V gives CDR1 GTSNPN, CDR2 SVGIG (reference sequence). The CDR3 has 12 residues. CDR3 nucleotide sequence: TGTGCCTGGAGTGAGGAGGGTCAGCCCCAGCATTTT. It codes for CAWSEEGQPQHF.

V and J are TRBV6-6 and TRBJ2-3; TRBD1 aligns across 9 bases. Trimming cost V 8 bases and J 1 base; bases outside gene matches: 7. The CDR3 consists of 15 residues. CDR1 and CDR2 from the germline V gene are MNHNY and SVGAGI (reference sequence). The CDR3 is CASRDRDRGTDTQYF. CDR3 sequence (DNA): TGTGCCAGCCGAGACCGGGACAGGGGCACAGATACGCAGTATTTT.

The chain has TRBV7-9 and TRBJ1-3, with 8 bases fitting TRBD1. Per germline, CDR1 SEHNR and CDR2 FQNEAQ (reference sequence). CDR3 length equals 16 residues. J gave up 2 bases and V 4 bases, and 7 bases lay outside the gene matches. CDR3: CASSSWGQEPGNTIYF. CDR3 sequence (DNA): TGTGCCAGCAGCTCGTGGGGACAGGAGCCTGGAAACACCATATATTTT.

The CDR3 region is CAWSDRESYGYTF. As DNA, the CDR3 is TGTGCCTGGAGTGACAGGGAGTCCTATGGCTACACCTTC. The chain has TRBV30 and TRBJ1-2; tentative D call: TRBD1 (6 bases). Germline CDR1 reads GTSNPN; CDR2 reads SVGIG (reference sequence). The CDR3 is 13 amino acids. Trimming took off 1 base at V and 4 bases at J, with 10 bases between the two ends.

The chain joins TRBV30 to TRBJ1-1; perhaps TRBD1 as D (5 bases). Trimming shortened V by 0 bases and J by 4 bases, and 9 bases separated the two germline ends. Per the germline V gene, CDR1 is GTSNPN and CDR2 is SVGIG (reference sequence). This CDR3 contains 13 residues. CDR3 protein: CAWSVQQGTEAFF. The CDR3 bases are TGTGCCTGGAGTGTTCAGCAGGGCACTGAAGCTTTCTTT.

The table lists this clone with a few counts. This chain uses TRBV4-1 with TRBJ1-5; D is possibly TRBD1 (6 bases). Germline V gives CDR1 MGHRA, CDR2 YSYEKL. Trimming left V 4 bases short and J 7 bases short, with 17 bases between. This CDR3 is 15 amino acids long. The CDR3 here is CASSRQPGVGQPQHF. Here the CDR3 DNA reads TGCGCCAGCAGCCGCCAACCAGGGGTTGGACAGCCCCAGCATTTT.

V and J are TRBV27 and TRBJ2-7; tentatively, D is TRBD2 (6 bases). The germline V gene encodes CDR1 MNHEY and CDR2 SMNVEV (reference sequence). The CDR3 runs to 16 residues. With 6 bases removed from V and 0 bases from J, the gap between germline ends came to 18 bases. CDR3 nucleotides: TGTGCCAGCAGCCTCGGGGGACTGCGGAGCTCCTACGAGCAGTACTTC. It translates to CASSLGGLRSSYEQYF.

This clone was detected only once. The V gene is TRBV7-2, the J gene TRBJ2-1; D is perhaps TRBD1 (5 bases). With 3 bases removed from V and 6 bases from J, the gap between germline ends came to 24 bases. The CDR3 runs to 18 residues. Germline CDR1 and CDR2: SGHTA and FQGNSA. The CDR3 spells CASSFRGGPGASVNEQFF. CDR3 DNA sequence: TGTGCCAGCAGCTTTAGGGGCGGCCCGGGTGCTTCGGTCAATGAGCAGTTCTTC.

This clone is a singleton in its sample. The chain uses TRBV27 and TRBJ2-3; 7 nucleotides match TRBD1. The J segment lost 0 bases and the V segment lost 4 bases, leaving 4 bases of the junction unmatched. The CDR3 extends over 15 amino acids. The germline V gene has CDR1 MNHEY and CDR2 SMNVEV (reference sequence). The CDR3 reads CASSSRQGSTDTQYF. The DNA of the CDR3 is TGTGCCAGCAGTTCCCGACAGGGAAGCACAGATACGCAGTATTTT.

The rearrangement joins TRBV7-8 to TRBJ1-5; the D gene is possibly TRBD1 (5 bases). Per the germline V gene, CDR1 is SGHVS and CDR2 is FQNEAQ. V shed 1 base and J shed 5 bases, with 15 bases lying between them. The CDR3 loop spans 16 amino acids. The CDR3 nucleotides are TGTGCCAGCAGCTTAGTTCCAGGGAATAACCATCAGCCCCAGCATTTT. Its protein is CASSLVPGNNHQPQHF.

Here the CDR3 DNA reads TGTGCCAGCTCATTGGACCCGACCTACAATGAGCAGTTCTTC. Translated: CASSLDPTYNEQFF. The genes are TRBV27 and TRBJ2-1, with D unclear. Germline V gene lookup returns CDR1 MNHEY and CDR2 SMNVEV (reference sequence). Trimming left V 8 bases short and J 2 bases short, with 13 bases between. This CDR3 comprises 14 residues.

This chain connects TRBV25-1 to TRBJ2-7, with a weak D call TRBD2 (6 bases). With 4 bases removed from V and 4 bases from J, the gap between germline ends came to 11 bases. Germline CDR1 reads MGHDK; CDR2 reads SYGVNS. This CDR3 is built from 13 residues. CDR3 in amino acids: CASSGRVLYEQYF. The DNA of the CDR3 is TGTGCCAGCAGTGGGAGGGTCCTGTACGAGCAGTACTTC.